This T cell receptor (beta chain) was sequenced during a study of OX40 agonist ivuxolimab in advanced cancers. Whole-study context: Patients receiving dose escalation had hepatocellular carcinoma, melanoma, renal cell or head and neck cancer. Study results and caveats: On average, CD8+ T cells showed a greater number of expanded clones than CD4+. Certain nonresponding patients likewise had low normalized T-cell clonal expansion.

Germline CDR1 and CDR2: MNHEY and SMNVEV (reference sequence). The CDR3 length is 13 residues. V was pared by 5 bases and J by 6 bases, with 14 bases between. Clones were sequenced by immunoSEQ multiplex PCR, and TCRdb holds only the in-frame ones, with some missing. The sample yields 70,000 or so clones, roughly nine tenths seen once. With baseline, cycle 4 day 1, and cycle 7 day 1 as timepoints, blood was sampled. Points on this clone: What it binds is not known.

Sequenced material: CD4+ or CD8+ T cells sorted from blood, taken in a trial of the OX40 agonist ivuxolimab. The TCR was taken from an adult with an advanced solid tumor such as melanoma, head and neck, liver or kidney cancer. The V and J genes are TRBV27 and TRBJ2-7; maybe TRBD2 (6 bases). The CDR3 DNA is TGTGCCAGCAGTATCCGGGACTCGAGCGAGCAGTACTTC. This translates into CASSIRDSSEQYF.